This is a list of T cell receptor beta chains from one sample in a study of cytomegalovirus exposure and HLA in healthy donors. Sequencing used immunoSEQ multiplex PCR; TCRdb keeps in-frame clones, though not all of them. Among 150,000 to 200,000 clones listed, roughly 80% were seen once. Sample: PBMCs. Source of these receptors: a young man in good health and CMV-seropositive. Both conserved end residues are part of each CDR3. A D gene is named only where the DNA matches it firmly. The size field is filled for only some rows; it gives once, few, many or a size class.

D: TRBD1
J: TRBJ1-2
size: .
V: TRBV4-2
DNA: TGTGCCAGCAGCCAAGAAGGACAGGGAACTAACTATGGCTACACCTTC
CDR3: CASSQEGQGTNYGYTF

D: TRBD1
J: TRBJ1-5
size: .
V: TRBV6-5
DNA: TGTGCCAGCAGATCGGGACAGATCACGCCCCAGCATTTT
CDR3: CASRSGQITPQHF

D: TRBD2
J: TRBJ2-5
size: .
V: TRBV5-6
DNA: TGTGCCAGCAGCTTGTATGCGCGGGGGGCCCGGGAGACCCAGTACTTC
CDR3: CASSLYARGARETQYF

D: TRBD1
J: TRBJ2-7
size: .
V: TRBV6-5
DNA: TGTGCCAGCAGCAGACAGGGGTCGGGCGAGCAGTACTTC
CDR3: CASSRQGSGEQYF

D: .
J: TRBJ1-5
size: .
V: TRBV7-8
DNA: TGTGCCAGCAACGTCAGACAGAGCAATCAGCCCCAGCATTTT
CDR3: CASNVRQSNQPQHF

D: TRBD1
J: TRBJ2-7
size: .
V: TRBV11-2
DNA: TGTGCCAGCAGTCCAGGGACAGCTTACTCCTACGAGCAGTACTTC
CDR3: CASSPGTAYSYEQYF

D: .
J: TRBJ1-2
size: .
V: TRBV28
DNA: TGTGCCAGCAGTCAGGCTGCTACAAACTATGGCTACACCTTC
CDR3: CASSQAATNYGYTF

D: TRBD1
J: TRBJ1-6
size: .
V: TRBV19
DNA: TGTGCCAGTAGTATCCTGGACAGGGGGCAGGATTCACCCCTCCACTTT
CDR3: CASSILDRGQDSPLHF

D: .
J: TRBJ2-2
size: few
V: TRBV10-3
DNA: TGTGCCATAAGGACATTGAACACCGGGGAGCTGTTTTTT
CDR3: CAIRTLNTGELFF

D: .
J: TRBJ2-1
size: .
V: TRBV6-1
DNA: TGTGCCAGCAGTGAAGGTACAGTCTTGGAGCAGTTCTTC
CDR3: CASSEGTVLEQFF

D: .
J: TRBJ2-5
size: .
V: TRBV2
DNA: TGTGCCAGCGGGGGGGCCGGGAGGGAGACCCAGTACTTC
CDR3: CASGGAGRETQYF

D: TRBD1
J: TRBJ2-5
size: once
V: TRBV19
DNA: TGTGCCAGTAGTCCGCCTGGTAGGGGGCGTGGGGAGACCCAGTACTTC
CDR3: CASSPPGRGRGETQYF

D: TRBD1
J: TRBJ2-7
size: .
V: TRBV7-6
DNA: TGTGCCAGCAGCTTAGCCAAAGACAGGGCTCCTTCCTACGAGCAGTACTTC
CDR3: CASSLAKDRAPSYEQYF

D: TRBD2
J: TRBJ2-1
size: .
V: TRBV5-1
DNA: TGCGCCAGCAGCCCAGGGACTAGCAATGAGCAGTTCTTC
CDR3: CASSPGTSNEQFF

D: .
J: TRBJ1-3
size: .
V: TRBV6-5
DNA: TGTGCCAGCAGTTACTCGCCCACAGGGTCCGGAAACACCATATATTTT
CDR3: CASSYSPTGSGNTIYF

D: .
J: TRBJ1-1
size: .
V: TRBV9
DNA: TGTGCCAGCAGCGTAGGTAGCGGGAACACTGAAGCTTTCTTT
CDR3: CASSVGSGNTEAFF

D: .
J: TRBJ1-2
size: .
V: TRBV6-5
DNA: TGTGCCAGCAGTTACTCCCCCGGGGGCTATGGCTACACCTTC
CDR3: CASSYSPGGYGYTF

D: TRBD1
J: TRBJ2-7
size: .
V: TRBV11-3
DNA: TGTGCCAGCAGCGCCGGGACAGGGGTCTCCTACGAGCAGTACTTC
CDR3: CASSAGTGVSYEQYF

D: TRBD1
J: TRBJ1-1
size: once
V: TRBV5-1
DNA: TGCGCCAGCAGCGCTGGACAGGGTTTCCCTCCCCCTTTCTTT
CDR3: CASSAGQGFPPPFF

D: TRBD1
J: TRBJ1-3
size: once
V: TRBV5-5
DNA: TGTGCCAGCAGCTTCCGGGAGAGGACAGGGGGAAACACCATATATTTT
CDR3: CASSFRERTGGNTIYF

D: .
J: TRBJ2-1
size: .
V: TRBV7-2
DNA: TGTGCCAGCAGCTCCGACTGGAGCTCCTACAATGAGCAGTTCTTC
CDR3: CASSSDWSSYNEQFF

D: TRBD1
J: TRBJ1-2
size: .
V: TRBV9
DNA: TGTGCCAGCAGCGTAGAGGGGACAGGGGGGTTTGGCTACACCTTC
CDR3: CASSVEGTGGFGYTF

D: .
J: TRBJ2-2
size: .
V: TRBV2
DNA: TGTGCCAGCAGGGTGACTGTTACGAACACCGGGGAGCTGTTTTTT
CDR3: CASRVTVTNTGELFF

D: TRBD2
J: TRBJ2-5
size: .
V: TRBV9
DNA: TGTGCCAGCAGCGTAGAGTCGCCTAGCGGGGGGCAAGAGACCCAGTACTTC
CDR3: CASSVESPSGGQETQYF

D: .
J: TRBJ2-7
size: few
V: TRBV5-1
DNA: TGCGCCAGCAGCTTGGAGTATAACAGCTACGAGCAGTACTTC
CDR3: CASSLEYNSYEQYF

D: TRBD2
J: TRBJ2-7
size: once
V: TRBV6-5
DNA: TGTGCCAGCAGTTACCTAGCGGGGAGCTCCTACGAGCAGTACTTC
CDR3: CASSYLAGSSYEQYF

D: .
J: TRBJ2-7
size: .
V: TRBV6-5
DNA: TGTGCCAGCAGTTACTCGGACTTTGCCGACGAGCAGTACTTC
CDR3: CASSYSDFADEQYF

D: TRBD2
J: TRBJ2-1
size: .
V: TRBV11-3
DNA: TGTGCCAGCAGCGGCGGGACTAGCGGGGGGGCAAATGAGCAGTTCTTC
CDR3: CASSGGTSGGANEQFF

D: .
J: TRBJ1-6
size: .
V: TRBV9
DNA: TGTGCCAGCAGCGGGGGGGGAGTTGCGAATTCACCCCTCCACTTT
CDR3: CASSGGGVANSPLHF

D: TRBD2
J: TRBJ2-3
size: .
V: TRBV5-6
DNA: TGTGCCAGCAGCCCAAAGCGTAGCGGGGGGGCGGGAGATACGCAGTATTTT
CDR3: CASSPKRSGGAGDTQYF

D: .
J: TRBJ2-1
size: .
V: TRBV9
DNA: TGTGCCAGCAGCGCGGGCGGAGGAAACAATGAGCAGTTCTTC
CDR3: CASSAGGGNNEQFF

D: TRBD1
J: TRBJ2-5
size: .
V: TRBV9
DNA: TGTGCCAGCAGCGTAGGGGACAGCCAAGAGACCCAGTACTTC
CDR3: CASSVGDSQETQYF

D: .
J: TRBJ1-2
size: .
V: TRBV19
DNA: TGTGCCAGTACCACACTGCCAGGAAACTATGGCTACACCTTC
CDR3: CASTTLPGNYGYTF

D: TRBD1
J: TRBJ2-3
size: .
V: TRBV11-2
DNA: TGTGCCAGCAGCGCTAGGCGGGTCGCAGGGGGCGCAGATACGCAGTATTTT
CDR3: CASSARRVAGGADTQYF

D: .
J: TRBJ1-1
size: .
V: TRBV29-1
DNA: TGCAGCGTTATCGGGAACACTGAAGCTTTCTTT
CDR3: CSVIGNTEAFF

D: .
J: TRBJ2-5
size: .
V: TRBV29-1
DNA: TGCAGCGTTGAGGGCGTCCAAGAGACCCAGTACTTC
CDR3: CSVEGVQETQYF

D: TRBD1
J: TRBJ2-5
size: .
V: TRBV7-9
DNA: TGTGCCAGCAGCGTCTGGACAGGGGAGACCCAGTACTTC
CDR3: CASSVWTGETQYF

D: TRBD1
J: TRBJ2-1
size: .
V: TRBV9
DNA: TGTGCCAGCAGCGTAGCCTTGACAGGGAATGAGCAGTTCTTC
CDR3: CASSVALTGNEQFF

D: TRBD1
J: TRBJ2-7
size: .
V: TRBV15
DNA: TGTGCCACCAGCAGAGCCACCAACAGGGGCGGGTACGAGCAGTACTTC
CDR3: CATSRATNRGGYEQYF

D: .
J: TRBJ2-7
size: .
V: TRBV7-2
DNA: TGTGCCAGCAGCTTAGTGGCAGGATCCGGCTCCTACGAGCAGTACTTC
CDR3: CASSLVAGSGSYEQYF